The entry below describes one TCR beta chain. The CDR3 runs 14 residues. Germline CDR1 reads SGHTA; CDR2 reads FQGNSA. With 3 bases removed from V and 8 bases from J, the gap between germline ends came to 16 bases. Produced via immunoSEQ multiplex PCR; TCRdb's table is partial and in-frame only. The sample contains roughly 570,000 clones, about 89% of which appear only once. This sample is part of a study of blood T cell repertoires in COVID-19. About the study: The United States, Italy and Spain were the sources of the acute and convalescent COVID-19 samples.

The clonotype originates from a woman in her 50s with COVID-19, enrolled during active disease. The chain is built from TRBV7-2 and TRBJ1-2; D unresolved. Sequencing input: peripheral blood. The CDR3 nucleotides are TGTGCCAGCAGCTTCTTTGACGGGGTCTCCGGCTACACCTTC. Translation: CASSFFDGVSGYTF.